This TCR beta chain was identified in a study of blood T cells in healthy people across ages. General observations from the study: Getting older went along with TCR beta diversity per million T cells dropping roughly linearly.

Primed by a sample-barcoded 5' primer and a J-beta primer mix, a second PCR proceeded for 7 to 11 cycles. TCRdb called the 5' RACE reads again in MiXCR, with one record for every CDR3 protein. Among some 730,000 distinct CDR3 sequences, 22% were seen once, and the ten largest hold about 20%. A note on this clonotype: Its antigen is undetermined.

V lost 5 bases, J lost 9 bases, and 8 bases stayed unmatched. The CDR3 consists of 14 residues. The chain has TRBV12-3 or TRBV12-4 and TRBJ2-1, with TRBD2 identical over 9 bases. The sequence came from a man aged 65 to 79 in good health. The sequenced sample was blood. CDR3 amino acids: CASSPAGGFGEQFF. The CDR3, as DNA: TGTGCCAGCAGTCCCGCGGGAGGGTTTGGTGAGCAGTTCTTC.